This T cell receptor (beta chain) was sequenced during a study of T cells expressing NK-cell markers. Study results and caveats: These same clonotypes (in four donors) also led the CD3+CD56-NKG2C+ fraction.

5'RACE template switching built TCR beta cDNA with unique molecular identifiers. After re-calling the 5' RACE reads, TCRdb lists one entry per CDR3 protein, DNA absent. The sample table includes about 370,000 distinct CDR3 sequences. This CDR3 spans 15 amino acids. Germline assignment: CDR1 LNHDA and CDR2 SQIVND (reference sequence). Comment on this clonotype: Its antigen is as yet unknown.

Sequencing was performed on blood T cells: a sorted CD56 or NKG2C T cell subset, CD4+ or CD8+ T cells, or bulk PBMC T cells (not recorded which). The TCR comes from a woman in her 50s in good health. J is TRBJ2-2 and V is TRBV19; TCRdb's D gene call, TRBD2, goes unchecked for lack of DNA. The CDR3 region is CASSIQRSHTGELFF.